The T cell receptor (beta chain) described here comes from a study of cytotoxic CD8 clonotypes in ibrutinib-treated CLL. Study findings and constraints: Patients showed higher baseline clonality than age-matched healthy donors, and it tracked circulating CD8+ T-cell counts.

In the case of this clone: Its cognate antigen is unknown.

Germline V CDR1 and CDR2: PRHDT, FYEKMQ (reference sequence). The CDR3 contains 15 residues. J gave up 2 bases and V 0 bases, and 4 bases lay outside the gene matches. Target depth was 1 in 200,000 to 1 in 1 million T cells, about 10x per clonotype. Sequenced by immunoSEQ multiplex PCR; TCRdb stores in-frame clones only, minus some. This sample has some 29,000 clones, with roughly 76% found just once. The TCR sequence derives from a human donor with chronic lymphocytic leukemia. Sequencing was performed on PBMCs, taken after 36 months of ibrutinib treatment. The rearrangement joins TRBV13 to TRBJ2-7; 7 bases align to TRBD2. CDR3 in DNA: TGTGCCAGCAGCTTAGGGGTTGGGGGGGCCTACGAGCAGTACTTC. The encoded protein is CASSLGVGGAYEQYF.